This T cell receptor (beta chain) was recorded in a study of cytomegalovirus exposure and HLA in healthy donors. Study outcomes and limitations: The study recorded 150 to 200 TCR beta chains that were cytomegalovirus-associated. A later analysis showed HLA-associated TCR beta chains outstripping equally common others in clonal expansion. In a later analysis, across HLA loci, associated TCR counts were highest for DRB1, lowest for HLA-C.

A word on this clone: As yet, its antigen is unknown.

PCR primers comprised 60 Vbeta and 13 Jbeta primers. Produced via immunoSEQ multiplex PCR; TCRdb's table is partial and in-frame only. The sample records 160,000 or so clones, 70% to 80% being singletons. While unrecorded immune exposures were likely, the donors were nominally healthy when sampled. CDR3 size: 14 residues. Germline CDR1 reads SGHRS; CDR2 reads YFSETQ. Trimming left V 3 bases short and J 4 bases short, with 10 bases between. The chain carries TRBV5-1 and TRBJ1-4; D possibly corresponds to TRBD1 (5 bases). Sequenced sample: PBMCs. The clonotype comes from a male donor in good health and CMV-seronegative. CDR3 coding DNA: TGCGCCAGCAGCTGGGGGGGAAATAATGAAAAACTGTTTTTT. Translation: CASSWGGNNEKLFF.